The 14 T cell receptor beta chains reported below all come from one sample, sequenced in a study of blood T cell repertoires in COVID-19. Clones were sequenced by immunoSEQ multiplex PCR, and TCRdb holds only the in-frame ones, with some missing. The sample yields about 35,000 clones, about 80% seen once. The sequenced sample consisted of peripheral blood. The receptors originated from a man in his forties or fifties with acute or convalescent COVID-19.

The J gene is TRBJ1-6, the V gene TRBV19; 10 positions agree with TRBD1. CDR1 and CDR2 (germline): LNHDA, SQIVND (reference sequence). The V and J ends lost 6 bases and 8 bases, in that order; junction bases with no gene match: 4. CDR3 length: 14 residues. In DNA, the CDR3 is TGTGCCAGTAGCCCGACAGGGGGCGATTCACCCCTCCACTTT. This sequence encodes CASSPTGGDSPLHF.

This clone was detected only once. This rearrangement joins TRBV6-5 to TRBJ1-4, with D possibly TRBD1 on 5 matching bases. Trimming removed 2 bases at V and 6 bases at J, with 10 bases between. This CDR3 region has 14 residues. Germline V gene lookup returns CDR1 MNHEY and CDR2 SVGAGI. CDR3 DNA sequence: TGTGCCAGCAGTTACCGGGGGAAGTATGAAAAACTGTTTTTT. It is translated as CASSYRGKYEKLFF.

V usage is TRBV5-1 and J usage is TRBJ2-3; 9 bases align to TRBD2. Germline loops: CDR1 SGHRS, CDR2 YFSETQ. Losses at the gene ends were 6 bases for V and 0 bases for J; bases not matched to a gene: 5. The CDR3 is 15 amino acids. The CDR3 here is CASTQSGGSTDTQYF. The CDR3 nucleotides are TGCGCCAGCACCCAGAGCGGGGGGAGCACAGATACGCAGTATTTT.

The V gene is TRBV21-1, the J gene TRBJ2-1; whether TRBD2, the table's D call, matches the DNA was not checked. TRBV21-1 is a listed pseudogene. The CDR3 has 14 amino acids. The DNA of the CDR3 is TGTGCCAGCAGCAAAGAAGAGCGGGAGGGCCGGCAGTTCTTC. The encoded protein is CASSKEEREGRQFF.

The V call is TRBV6-5, the J call TRBJ1-5, with 9 bases lining up with TRBD1. This CDR3 has 15 amino acids. V trimming: 7 bases; J trimming: 7 bases; junction bases outside the gene matches: 11. Per the germline V gene, CDR1 is MNHEY and CDR2 is SVGAGI. DNA of the CDR3: TGTGCCAGCAAGACCGGGACAGGGTCCGGACAGCCCCAGCATTTT. This encodes CASKTGTGSGQPQHF.

The CDR3 loop is CASSQDLRGQGDGYTF. Here the CDR3 DNA reads TGCGCCAGCAGCCAAGATCTTAGGGGACAGGGGGATGGCTACACCTTC. The rearrangement joins TRBV4-1 to TRBJ1-2, with 11 nucleotides matching TRBD1. The CDR3 sequence is 16 residues long. CDR1 and CDR2 from the germline V gene are MGHRA and YSYEKL. The V and J ends lost 0 bases and 6 bases, in that order; junction bases with no gene match: 6.

The rearrangement links TRBV7-3 to TRBJ2-2; no firm D call. This CDR3 is built from 12 residues. Germline assignment: CDR1 SGHTA and CDR2 FQGTGA. V dropped 5 bases and J dropped 6 bases, with 7 bases sitting between them. The CDR3 spells CASSPSSGELFF. The CDR3 nucleotides are TGTGCCAGCAGCCCGAGCTCCGGGGAGCTGTTTTTT.

The rearrangement joins TRBV2 to TRBJ2-3; D may be TRBD1 (5 bases). Germline CDR1 is SNHLY and CDR2 is FYNNEI. The CDR3 spans 12 residues. V was trimmed by 8 bases and J by 4 bases, leaving 10 bases between them. The CDR3 DNA follows: TGTGCCAGCTGCCCAGGGCCAGATACGCAGTATTTT. This translates into CASCPGPDTQYF. The full variable domain, rest sourced from reference TRBV2 and TRBJ2-3, is EPEVTQTPSHQVTQMGQEVILRCVPISNHLYFYWYRQILGQKVEFLVSFYNNEISEKSEIFDDQFSVERPDGSNFTLKIRSTKLEDSAMYFCASCPGPDTQYFGPGTRLTVL.

The chain has TRBV3-1 (or the pseudogene TRBV3-2) and TRBJ2-1, with D perhaps TRBD1 (7 bases). CDR3 length equals 11 residues. Deletions cut 10 bases from V and 10 bases from J, with 14 bases between. Germline values: CDR1 LGHDT, CDR2 YNNKEL (reference sequence). CDR3 DNA sequence: TGTGCCACTTCCAGGGGGAGGGAGCAGTTCTTC. Translating gives CATSRGREQFF.

The chain combines TRBV19 with TRBJ1-5; possible D gene TRBD1, 5 bases. V was trimmed by 5 bases and J by 5 bases, leaving 22 bases between them. CDR3 length: 17 residues. Germline CDR1 reads LNHDA; CDR2 reads SQIVND (reference sequence). The CDR3 spells CASSYTDRRGADQPQHF. The CDR3, as DNA: TGTGCCAGTAGTTATACTGATAGGAGGGGCGCGGATCAGCCCCAGCATTTT. Filled out from reference TRBV19 and TRBJ1-5, the complete variable domain reads DGGITQSPKYLFRKEGQNVTLSCEQNLNHDAMYWYRQDPGQGLRLIYYSQIVNDFQKGDIAEGYSVSREKKESFPLTVTSAQKNPTAFYLCASSYTDRRGADQPQHFGDGTRLSIL.

The chain links TRBV2 to TRBJ1-2; TRBD1 is a possible D gene (6 bases). The CDR3 runs to 13 residues. With 6 bases removed from V and 4 bases from J, the gap between germline ends came to 12 bases. Germline V gene data show CDR1 as SNHLY and CDR2 as FYNNEI. Here the CDR3 reads CASREDSVYGYTF. CDR3 nucleotide sequence: TGTGCCAGCAGGGAGGACAGCGTCTATGGCTACACCTTC. The whole variable domain, filled in from reference TRBV2 and TRBJ1-2, reads EPEVTQTPSHQVTQMGQEVILRCVPISNHLYFYWYRQILGQKVEFLVSFYNNEISEKSEIFDDQFSVERPDGSNFTLKIRSTKLEDSAMYFCASREDSVYGYTFGSGTRLTVV.

The CDR3 DNA follows: TGTGCCAGTAGTATCGGACTAGGCCTAGGGGATGAGCAGTTCTTC. Translation gives CASSIGLGLGDEQFF. The chain uses TRBV19 and TRBJ2-1, with 7 nucleotides matching TRBD2. Germline V CDR1 and CDR2: LNHDA, SQIVND (reference sequence). The CDR3 covers 15 residues. V trimming: 3 bases; J trimming: 8 bases; junction bases outside the gene matches: 10.

The chain employs TRBV6-2 or TRBV6-3 and TRBJ1-2; maybe TRBD1 (6 bases). With 5 bases removed from V and 8 bases from J, the gap between germline ends came to 15 bases. Germline CDR1 is MNHEY and CDR2 is SVGEGT. The CDR3 extends over 13 amino acids. CDR3 protein: CASSNRVGSGYTF. CDR3 sequence (DNA): TGTGCCAGCAGTAACAGGGTAGGGAGCGGCTACACCTTC.

This clone was counted between two and nine times. The chain links TRBV19 to TRBJ1-5, with unresolved D. Trimming shortened V by 4 bases and J by 3 bases, and 7 bases separated the two germline ends. The CDR3 loop spans 13 amino acids. Germline V lookup: CDR1 LNHDA, CDR2 SQIVND (reference sequence). CDR3: CASSNAVNQPQHF. The CDR3 DNA reads as TGTGCCAGTAGTAATGCGGTCAATCAGCCCCAGCATTTT.